Shown below are 14 T cell receptor beta chains from a single sample sequenced in a study of T cells in Graves' hyperthyroidism and ophthalmopathy (dated by TCRdb to the late 2010s). The receptor library was made with multiplex PCR. The instrument was an Illumina HiSeq 2000. The TCR beta CDR3 regions were amplified from the RNA transcripts. The first round of RT-PCR for the TCR CDR3 was performed with the HTBI primer set and the Qiagen OneStep RT-PCR kit. TCRdb reran the public reads through fastp at Q25 and MiXCR, keeping productive beta chains. Merged by CDR3 protein, the rows form single entries marked with the most common genes and DNA. For this sample there are approximately 260,000 distinct CDR3 sequences; approximately 16% appear just once. Of the sample, roughly 31% falls within the top ten clones. The sequenced material came from blood. The origin of the receptors is a woman aged 45-60 years with Graves' hyperthyroidism that later progressed to Graves' ophthalmopathy.

This clonotype was counted ten times or more. The chain has TRBV6-1 and TRBJ2-7; 8 positions match TRBD2. V dropped 8 bases and J dropped 6; count of bases not matched to a gene: 15. CDR3 length: 15 residues. The V gene's germline CDR1 is MNHNS and CDR2 SASEGT. The chain's CDR3 is CASRRSAGEEFEQYF. CDR3 nucleotide sequence: TGTGCCAGCCGAAGATCAGCGGGAGAGGAGTTCGAGCAGTACTTC.

The chain joins TRBV20-1 to TRBJ2-3; TRBD1 agrees at 9 bases. The length of the CDR3 is 13 residues. CDR1 DFQATT and CDR2 SNEGSKA come from the germline V gene (reference sequence). J lost 1 base, V lost 5 bases, and 1 base had no gene match. For the CDR3, the DNA is TGCAGTGCTGGACAGGGGCGCACAGATACGCAGTATTTT. Translation: CSAGQGRTDTQYF.

Regarding this clonotype: This may come from a read error, since a much larger clone is one base off. V is TRBV20-1 and J is TRBJ2-7; TRBD1 or TRBD2 may be the D gene (5 bases each). V lost 3 bases, J lost 4 bases, and 13 bases lay in between. The germline V gene has CDR1 DFQATT and CDR2 SNEGSKA (reference sequence). CDR3 length: 13 amino acids. The CDR3 loop reads CSASSGTRYEQYF. In DNA, the CDR3 is TGCAGTGCTAGTTCAGGGACGAGATACGAGCAGTACTTC.

The chain carries TRBV6-1 and TRBJ1-5; TRBD1 matches 7 bases. From germline, CDR1 is MNHNS and CDR2 SASEGT. With 8 bases clipped from V and 7 bases from J, the junction kept 17 bases outside the gene matches. There are 16 residues in the CDR3. This chain's CDR3 is CASALKAGGGGQPQHF. The CDR3 DNA sequence: TGTGCCAGCGCGCTAAAGGCAGGGGGAGGAGGACAGCCCCAGCATTTT.

This clonotype was found a few times. This chain uses TRBV5-1 with TRBJ1-4; D might be TRBD1 (5 bases). Per the germline V gene, CDR1 is SGHRS and CDR2 is YFSETQ. The ends were cut back, 3 bases at V and 5 bases at J, with 29 bases in the middle. The CDR3 is made up of 20 amino acids. The DNA for the CDR3 is TGCGCCAGCAGCTCTGGGCCAGGGCAATACCCAGGAAGAGAGAATGAAAAACTGTTTTTT. This gives the protein CASSSGPGQYPGRENEKLFF.

This clonotype was picked up many times. This rearrangement joins TRBV2 to TRBJ1-1, with a weak D call TRBD1 (6 bases). This CDR3 region has 15 residues. Germline CDR1 and CDR2: SNHLY and FYNNEI. Trimming took 8 bases from V and 0 from J, leaving 16 bases between them. CDR3 sequence reads: CASQGLTSMNTEAFF. CDR3 DNA: TGTGCCAGCCAGGGGTTGACTTCGATGAACACTGAAGCTTTCTTT.

This clonotype was seen at least ten times. V gene TRBV10-3 combines with J gene TRBJ1-2, with D possibly matching TRBD1 (5 bases). CDR1 and CDR2 (germline): ENHRY, SYGVKD. The V end was cut by 1 base, the J end by 3 bases, with 9 bases between. The CDR3 consists of 14 residues. CDR3 bases: TGTGCCATCAGTGAGTTTGAAGGGGACTATGGCTACACCTTC. It specifies CAISEFEGDYGYTF.

This clonotype was seen ten or more times. This chain uses TRBV7-4 with TRBJ1-2; TRBD1 is a possible D gene (5 bases). CDR1 is SGHVT and CDR2 is SQSDAQ in the germline V gene. The CDR3 spans 15 residues. Trimming left V 7 bases short and J 4 bases short, with 19 bases between. The CDR3 here is CASTVSGGAGYGYTF. DNA of the CDR3: TGTGCCAGCACCGTGTCGGGGGGTGCGGGCTATGGCTACACCTTC.

This clonotype came up many times. This chain links TRBV28 with TRBJ2-7, with unresolved D. The CDR3 spans 15 residues. V lost 5 bases and J 5 bases, leaving 19 bases between the germline ends. Germline lookup yields CDR1 MDHEN and CDR2 SYDVKM. CDR3 nucleotide sequence: TGTGCCAGCAGTCCGTTTGCGGCGTTGTCACACGAGCAGTACTTC. This sequence encodes CASSPFAALSHEQYF.

This clonotype was found many times. The V call is TRBV5-6, the J call TRBJ2-7; D might be TRBD1 or TRBD2, each matching 5 bases. Germline lookup yields CDR1 SGHDT and CDR2 YYEEEE. The CDR3 consists of 14 residues. V dropped 2 bases and J dropped 7 bases, with 16 bases sitting between them. The CDR3 DNA is TGTGCCAGCAGCTTCCGGGACCATAATAGGGAGCAGTACTTC. It specifies CASSFRDHNREQYF.

The rearrangement links TRBV5-4 to TRBJ2-1, with D tentatively TRBD2 (5 bases). This CDR3 is built from 15 residues. CDR1 and CDR2 (germline): SGHNT, YYREEE (reference sequence). V lost 1 base and J 7 bases, leaving 15 bases between the germline ends. The CDR3 DNA reads as TGTGCCAGCAGCTTGTCTGAGGGTCTGGCGAATGAGCAGTTCTTC. Protein product: CASSLSEGLANEQFF.

This clonotype was seen at least ten times. The DNA of the CDR3 is TGTGCCAGCAGCTTAGGTGGTGGCTCGAACACTGAAGCTTTCTTT. Protein sequence: CASSLGGGSNTEAFF. The chain recombines TRBV11-3 with TRBJ1-1; D unresolved. Deletions cut 1 base from V and 1 base from J, with 10 bases between. Germline V gives CDR1 SGHNT, CDR2 YENEEA. This CDR3 spans 15 amino acids.

This clonotype was seen once. A much larger clone differs from this one at a single base, so this may be a read error. The rearrangement joins TRBV28 to TRBJ2-1; no definite D call. The CDR3 loop spans 10 amino acids. CDR1 is MDHEN and CDR2 is SYDVKM in the germline V gene. The CDR3 DNA sequence: TGTGCCAGCAGTCTTCATGAGCGGTTCTTC. This sequence encodes CASSLHERFF.

Only a few counts were recorded for this clonotype. The gene calls are TRBV7-9 and TRBJ1-2, with D tentatively TRBD1 (5 bases). From germline, CDR1 is SEHNR and CDR2 FQNEAQ (reference sequence). The CDR3 extends over 15 amino acids. Between the trimmed V and J ends, which lost 5 bases and 6 bases, there was a span of 19 bases. CDR3 sequence (DNA): TGTGCCAGCAGCGGGGGGGGACCCCTAACCAATGGCTACACCTTC. Its translation is CASSGGGPLTNGYTF.